This T cell receptor (beta chain) came from a study of identical twins. Trimming shortened V by 2 bases and J by 2 bases, and 10 bases separated the two germline ends. The CDR3 is 14 amino acids. Per the germline V gene, CDR1 is WSHSY and CDR2 is SAAADI. Through template switching, a universal primer site was introduced, and the cDNA contained unique molecular identifiers. MiXCR was run by TCRdb on the 5' RACE reads, yielding one entry per CDR3 protein. Of a few hundred thousand distinct CDR3 sequences listed, around 8.8% were seen once; the top ten hold 2.5% to 3.5%. Every donor was a healthy Caucasian. General observations from the study: Possibly, invariant MAIT and iNKT cells partly confounded zero-insertion analyses. Models predicted too little out-of-frame TCR alpha sharing in monozygotic twins.

This clonotype has only a few counts. Its antigen is undetermined. These same data were also listed under a study on yellow fever vaccine responses in identical twins.

The sequence came from a young woman in good health. This chain connects TRBV10-2 to TRBJ2-7, with D unclear. Sequencing was performed on CD8+ T cells sorted from blood. The CDR3 reads CASSEEVSPYEQYF. The CDR3 DNA is TGCGCCAGCAGTGAGGAGGTTAGCCCCTACGAGCAGTACTTC.